These 21 T cell receptor beta chains came from one sample sequenced in a study of blood T cell repertoires in COVID-19. Profiling relied on immunoSEQ multiplex PCR, and the TCRdb table lists in-frame clones only, not all of them. The sample lists over 95,000 clones, about 88% seen once, with about 3% in the top ten. Sequencing was done on a sample of peripheral blood. The receptors originated from a man aged 40-50 years with acute or convalescent COVID-19.

This clone came up once. The rearrangement uses TRBV12-3 or TRBV12-4 and TRBJ1-2; tentatively, D is TRBD1 (5 bases). This CDR3 region has 13 residues. The V and J ends lost 3 bases and 6 bases respectively, with 11 bases between them. This CDR3 is CASSFQGRDGYTF. CDR3 bases: TGTGCCAGCAGTTTCCAGGGTCGTGATGGCTACACCTTC.

J is TRBJ2-5 and V is TRBV5-4; 12 positions agree with TRBD2. The CDR3 is made up of 17 amino acids. V was pared by 4 bases and J by 1 base, with 8 bases of the junction left unmatched. Germline V gives CDR1 SGHNT, CDR2 YYREEE (reference sequence). The CDR3 spells CASSQATSGGTQETQYF. The CDR3 nucleotides are TGTGCCAGCAGCCAGGCGACTAGCGGGGGCACCCAAGAGACCCAGTACTTC.

This clone has only one observation. The chain has TRBV7-9 and TRBJ2-7, with TRBD1 matching 7 bases. The CDR3 consists of 14 residues. Germline V lookup: CDR1 SEHNR, CDR2 FQNEAQ (reference sequence). Unmatched junction bases numbered 9, after V lost 5 bases and J lost 5 bases. The CDR3 protein is CASSPRQGIDEQYF. The CDR3 region has the DNA TGTGCCAGCAGCCCTAGACAGGGTATCGACGAGCAGTACTTC.

CDR3 amino acids: CASTKPPSDNEQFF. CDR3 sequence (DNA): TGCGCCAGCACTAAACCGCCCAGCGACAATGAGCAGTTCTTC. V usage is TRBV10-2 and J usage is TRBJ2-1; D call uncertain. Germline V gene data show CDR1 as WSHSY and CDR2 as SAAADI. The CDR3 covers 14 residues. Trimming shortened V by 7 bases and J by 5 bases, and 15 bases separated the two germline ends.

This chain connects TRBV7-2 to TRBJ1-1; D is ambiguous. CDR3 length: 14 residues. CDR1 is SGHTA and CDR2 is FQGNSA in the germline V gene. The V end lost 2 bases, the J end lost 5 bases, and 12 bases lay between the germline ends. The CDR3 here is CASSLLREITEAFF. The DNA for the CDR3 is TGTGCCAGCAGCTTACTTCGTGAGATAACTGAAGCTTTCTTT.

The CDR3 coding sequence is TGTGCCAGCCGACAGGACAGGCAATGGGGTTCACCCCTCCACTTT. It specifies CASRQDRQWGSPLHF. This chain uses TRBV18 with TRBJ1-6, with TRBD1 matching 7 bases. The trim removed 8 bases at V and 9 bases at J, leaving 13 bases unmatched. The CDR3 spans 15 residues. Germline lookup yields CDR1 KGHSH and CDR2 LQKENI.

The V call is TRBV30, the J call TRBJ2-3, with 7 bases lining up with TRBD2. The CDR3 has 17 residues. Germline V CDR1 and CDR2: GTSNPN, SVGIG (reference sequence). V was clipped by 1 base and J by 2 bases; unmatched bases: 12. The CDR3 sequence: CAWSALTLAANTDTQYF. The DNA for the CDR3 is TGTGCCTGGAGTGCCCTTACCCTAGCGGCAAACACAGATACGCAGTATTTT.

This clone came up once. The rearrangement links TRBV25-1 to TRBJ1-1, with D uncertain. Germline V gene lookup returns CDR1 MGHDK and CDR2 SYGVNS. The CDR3 is 13 residues long. Trimming pared 4 bases from V and 5 bases from J, leaving 11 bases between. As DNA, the CDR3 is TGTGCCAGCAGTGCCCCCCCGAGGACTGAAGCTTTCTTT. Translating it yields CASSAPPRTEAFF.

The rearrangement uses TRBV3-1 (or the pseudogene TRBV3-2) and TRBJ2-7; TRBD1 aligns across 8 bases. The CDR3 has 15 amino acids. Germline CDR1 is LGHDT and CDR2 is YNNKEL (reference sequence). V was pared by 0 bases and J by 6 bases, with 7 bases of the junction left unmatched. The CDR3, as DNA: TGTGCCAGCAGCCAAGAAGAGGGCAGGGGGCGCGAGCAGTACTTC. This codes for CASSQEEGRGREQYF.

The chain combines TRBV4-1 with TRBJ2-1; no reliable D call. From germline, CDR1 is MGHRA and CDR2 YSYEKL. Between the trimmed V and J ends, which lost 0 bases and 0 bases, there was a span of 6 bases. This CDR3 comprises 15 residues. The CDR3 spells CASSQDGFSYNEQFF. The CDR3, as DNA: TGCGCCAGCAGCCAAGACGGTTTCTCCTACAATGAGCAGTTCTTC.

The rearrangement joins TRBV9 to TRBJ2-5, with 14 bases matching TRBD2. This CDR3 contains 16 residues. J lost 4 bases, V lost 3 bases, and 5 bases had no gene match. Germline V lookup: CDR1 SGDLS, CDR2 YYNGEE. The CDR3 coding sequence is TGTGCCAGCAGCGCAGGGACTAGCGGGGGAAGAGAGACCCAGTACTTC. Protein sequence: CASSAGTSGGRETQYF.

The chain has TRBV6-5 and TRBJ1-5; 10 nucleotides line up with TRBD1. The germline V gene encodes CDR1 MNHEY and CDR2 SVGAGI. The V segment lost 5 bases and the J segment 9 bases; nucleotides outside the gene matches: 7. The CDR3 contains 14 residues. CDR3 nucleotide sequence: TGTGCCAGCAGTACCGGGACAGGGGATTGGCCCCAGCATTTT. Amino acids: CASSTGTGDWPQHF.

The chain has TRBV7-9 and TRBJ2-6; 7 positions match TRBD1. The CDR3 totals 19 residues. CDR1 SEHNR and CDR2 FQNEAQ come from the germline V gene (reference sequence). V gave up 4 bases and J gave up 2 bases; unmatched junction bases: 14. This chain's CDR3 is CASSSAVGTVLPGANVLTF. As DNA, the CDR3 is TGTGCCAGCAGCTCGGCGGTAGGGACAGTCCTTCCTGGGGCCAACGTCCTGACTTTC.

The chain combines TRBV18 with TRBJ2-2, with a possible D match to TRBD1 (6 bases). CDR3 size: 15 residues. Trimming took off 3 bases at V and 5 bases at J, with 13 bases between the two ends. The V gene's germline CDR1 is KGHSH and CDR2 LQKENI. CDR3 amino acids: CASSPQGTGTGELFF. The CDR3 region has the DNA TGTGCCAGCTCACCTCAAGGAACAGGGACCGGGGAGCTGTTTTTT. Drawing the rest from reference TRBV18 and TRBJ2-2, the complete variable domain is NAGVMQNPRHLVRRRGQEARLRCSPMKGHSHVYWYRQLPEEGLKFMVYLQKENIIDESGMPKERFSAEFPKEGPSILRIQQVVRGDSAAYFCASSPQGTGTGELFFGEGSRLTVL.

The chain couples TRBV5-1 to TRBJ1-6; 12 positions agree with TRBD1. Germline loops: CDR1 SGHRS, CDR2 YFSETQ. The CDR3 length is 16 residues. The J segment lost 7 bases and the V segment lost 1 base, leaving 3 bases of the junction unmatched. The CDR3 bases are TGCGCCAGCAGCTTGAGGGGACAGGGGGCAAATTCACCCCTCCACTTT. This codes for CASSLRGQGANSPLHF.

The chain joins TRBV10-2 to TRBJ1-2; D is uncertain. V lost 1 base and J 2 bases, leaving 5 bases between the germline ends. CDR3 length: 13 amino acids. Per the germline V gene, CDR1 is WSHSY and CDR2 is SAAADI. The CDR3 here is CASSELRNYGYTF. In DNA, the CDR3 is TGCGCCAGCAGTGAGTTGAGGAACTATGGCTACACCTTC.

V and J are TRBV6-6 and TRBJ2-1; weak D call: TRBD2 (6 bases). This CDR3 region has 15 residues. Per germline, CDR1 MNHNY and CDR2 SVGAGI (reference sequence). V gave up 6 bases and J gave up 8 bases, with 20 bases separating them. CDR3 region: CASSPGLRPVDEQFF. DNA for the CDR3: TGTGCCAGCAGCCCGGGACTCCGGCCGGTGGATGAGCAGTTCTTC.

Written as DNA, the CDR3 is TGTGCCAGCAGGTCAGGACTCCCCAGCACAGATACGCAGTATTTT. Translating it yields CASRSGLPSTDTQYF. This chain links TRBV2 with TRBJ2-3, with D perhaps matching TRBD2 (5 bases). The V gene's germline CDR1 is SNHLY and CDR2 FYNNEI. The CDR3 spans 15 residues. V was cut by 6 bases and J by 0 bases, with 13 bases left in between.

This clone appeared a few times. The chain carries TRBV5-1 and TRBJ2-7; TRBD1 matches 8 bases. Per germline, CDR1 SGHRS and CDR2 YFSETQ. V shed 1 base and J 0 bases; nucleotides not matched to a gene: 3. CDR3 size: 15 residues. The CDR3 loop reads CASSLQGASSYEQYF. The CDR3, as DNA: TGCGCCAGCAGCTTGCAGGGGGCCAGCTCCTACGAGCAGTACTTC.

The gene calls are TRBV13 and TRBJ1-4, with unresolved D. The CDR3 runs 15 residues. V dropped 5 bases and J dropped 8 bases, with 18 bases sitting between them. Germline V gene sequence: CDR1 PRHDT, CDR2 FYEKMQ (reference sequence). CDR3 DNA sequence: TGTGCCAGCAGCCGTCCGTCTGGGCAGGCGGAAAAACTGTTTTTT. It yields the protein CASSRPSGQAEKLFF.

The rearrangement joins TRBV9 to TRBJ1-6, with 8 bases aligning to TRBD1. Germline loops: CDR1 SGDLS, CDR2 YYNGEE. The CDR3 loop spans 15 amino acids. Trimming took 3 bases from V and 7 from J; bases not matched to a gene: 6. CDR3 loop: CASSARTGNNSPLHF. Here the CDR3 DNA reads TGTGCCAGCAGCGCGAGGACAGGGAACAATTCACCCCTCCACTTT.